This T cell receptor beta chain stems from a study of T cell responses to AZD1222 COVID-19 vaccine. General observations from the study: Every sample of the repertoires postdated the peak T cell response.

The V and J ends lost 6 bases and 1 base, in that order; junction bases with no gene match: 5. The CDR3 has 14 residues. Germline V gives CDR1 LGHDT, CDR2 YNNKEL (reference sequence). On this clone: Antigen unknown.

The repertoire was sequenced with immunoSEQ multiplex PCR; TCRdb's copy has only in-frame clones and lacks some. The repertoire holds 90,000 to 110,000 clones, over 80% seen once, with roughly 7% in the top ten. J is TRBJ1-1 and V is TRBV3-1 (or the pseudogene TRBV3-2); 7 nucleotides match TRBD1. This TCR derives from an adult in good health. The sequencing here drew on peripheral blood, taken on day 0 of AZD1222 vaccination. CDR3 amino acids: CASSRQGGNTEAFF. The CDR3 DNA is TGTGCCAGCAGTCGACAGGGTGGGAACACTGAAGCTTTCTTT.